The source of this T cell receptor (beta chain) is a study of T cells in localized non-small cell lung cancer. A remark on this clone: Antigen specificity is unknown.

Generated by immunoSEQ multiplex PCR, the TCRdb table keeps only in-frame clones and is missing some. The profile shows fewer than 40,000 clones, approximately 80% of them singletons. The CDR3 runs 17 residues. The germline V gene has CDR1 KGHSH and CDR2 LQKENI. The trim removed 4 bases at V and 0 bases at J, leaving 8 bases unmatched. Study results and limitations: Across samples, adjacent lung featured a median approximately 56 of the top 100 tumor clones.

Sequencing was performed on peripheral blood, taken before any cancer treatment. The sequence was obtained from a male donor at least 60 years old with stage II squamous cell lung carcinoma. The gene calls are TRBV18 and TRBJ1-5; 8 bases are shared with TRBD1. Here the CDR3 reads CASSLVGQGHSNQPQHF. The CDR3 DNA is TGTGCCAGCTCACTCGTTGGACAGGGACATAGCAATCAGCCCCAGCATTTT.